Each of the 29 T cell receptor beta chains below was sequenced from the same sample in a study of T cells in Graves' hyperthyroidism and ophthalmopathy (dated by TCRdb to between 2018 and 2020). Library method: multiplex PCR. Sequencing used an Illumina HiSeq 2000. The TCR beta CDR3 regions were amplified from RNA transcripts. The TCR CDR3 was subjected to a first round of RT-PCR using the HTBI primer set and the Qiagen OneStep RT-PCR kit. Starting from the raw public reads, TCRdb applied fastp trimming at Q25, assembled clones with MiXCR and retained in-frame beta chains. CDR3 protein duplicates are merged, each entry listing the most common genes and DNA. For this sample the table gives 750,000 to 950,000 distinct CDR3 sequences, of which approximately 40% were detected only once. The top ten hold over 8% of the sample. Sequencing used blood. All receptors derive from a man aged 18 to 35 with Graves' hyperthyroidism.

V usage is TRBV19 and J usage is TRBJ1-2; D is unclear. This CDR3 is built from 13 residues. V was trimmed by 7 bases and J by 0 bases, leaving 9 bases between them. Germline CDR1 is LNHDA and CDR2 is SQIVND (reference sequence). The CDR3 here is CASTREANYGYTF. The DNA of the CDR3 is TGTGCCAGTACTCGGGAAGCTAACTATGGCTACACCTTC.

As to this clonotype: A much bigger clone sits one base away, suggesting this may be a read error. V is TRBV12-3 or TRBV12-4 and J is TRBJ1-2, with 7 bases identical to TRBD1. The V segment lost 4 bases and the J segment 7 bases; nucleotides outside the gene matches: 6. CDR3 length: 13 residues. In nucleotides, the CDR3 is TGTGCCAGCAGTTCGACAGGGACGTGTGGCTACACCTTC. Translation gives CASSSTGTCGYTF.

Regarding this clonotype: This is likely a read error, given that the CDR3 carries no conserved phenylalanine or tryptophan at its end. J is TRBJ2-7 and V is TRBV7-6; unclear D gene. The CDR3 has 13 amino acids. The V end was cut by 6 bases, the J end by 7 bases, with 16 bases between. Germline values: CDR1 SGHVS, CDR2 FNYEAQ. The CDR3 DNA sequence: TGTGCCAGCAGTTCCGGCCTAATGGGTGAGCAGTACCTC. It specifies CASSSGLMGEQYL.

The CDR3 here is CASSILGLAGGWYF. CDR3 nucleotide sequence: TGTGCCAGCAGTATCTTAGGACTAGCGGGAGGATGGTACTTC. The chain couples TRBV25-1 to TRBJ2-7, with TRBD2 matching over 14 bases. Losses at the gene ends were 5 bases for V and 12 bases for J; bases not matched to a gene: 9. This CDR3 is built from 14 residues. Germline-derived CDR1 and CDR2 are MGHDK and SYGVNS.

This clonotype came up a few times. The chain uses TRBV20-1 and TRBJ2-7; 7 bases match TRBD1. This CDR3 contains 13 residues. The germline CDR1 and CDR2 sequences are DFQATT and SNEGSKA (reference sequence). The V and J ends lost 3 bases and 3 bases, in that order; junction bases with no gene match: 5. CDR3 DNA sequence: TGCAGTGCTAGGGGACAGCACAACTACGAGCAGTACTTC. This gives the protein CSARGQHNYEQYF.

The DNA for the CDR3 is TGTGCCAGCAGTCCCCTCCCTGGGGGACCCAATCAGCCCCAGCATTTT. Its translation is CASSPLPGGPNQPQHF. The chain employs TRBV11-2 and TRBJ1-5; tentative D call: TRBD1 (5 bases). V lost 6 bases, J lost 3 bases, and 18 bases lay in between. The CDR3 loop spans 16 amino acids. The germline V gene encodes CDR1 SGHAT and CDR2 FQNNGV.

This clonotype came up once. V is TRBV7-2 and J is TRBJ2-7; 9 positions agree with TRBD2. The CDR3 sequence is 16 residues long. The germline CDR1 and CDR2 sequences are SGHTA and FQGNSA. The J segment lost 5 bases and the V segment lost 5 bases, leaving 13 bases of the junction unmatched. The CDR3 DNA sequence: TGTGCCAGCAGCCAAGATAGGGCGGGGGGGCTGGACGAGCAGTACTTC. Translated: CASSQDRAGGLDEQYF. Full variable domain (rest looked up from reference TRBV7-2 and TRBJ2-7): GAGVSQSPSNKVTEKGKDVELRCDPISGHTALYWYRQSLGQGLEFLIYFQGNSAPDKSGLPSDRFSAERTGGSVSTLTIQRTQQEDSAVYLCASSQDRAGGLDEQYFGPGTRLTVT.

This clonotype was counted many times. V usage is TRBV19 and J usage is TRBJ1-2; D might be TRBD1 (5 bases). The germline V gene has CDR1 LNHDA and CDR2 SQIVND (reference sequence). This CDR3 has 13 residues. V lost 2 bases and J lost 7, with 11 bases in between. The CDR3, as DNA: TGTGCCAGTAGTATACTGGGGCCCAGTGGCTACACCTTC. This translates into CASSILGPSGYTF. Full variable domain (outside the CDR3, taken from reference TRBV19 and TRBJ1-2): DGGITQSPKYLFRKEGQNVTLSCEQNLNHDAMYWYRQDPGQGLRLIYYSQIVNDFQKGDIAEGYSVSREKKESFPLTVTSAQKNPTAFYLCASSILGPSGYTFGSGTRLTVV.

The CDR3 is CASSFNRAVETQYF. The CDR3 nucleotides are TGTGCCAGCAGCTTTAACAGGGCGGTGGAGACCCAGTACTTC. The chain couples TRBV11-2 to TRBJ2-5; the D gene is possibly TRBD1 (6 bases). CDR1 is SGHAT, CDR2 FQNNGV, per germline. The CDR3 has 14 residues. The germline V and J ends were trimmed by 3 bases and 5 bases, with 13 bases remaining between them.

A note on this clonotype: A clone one base away is much larger, so this may be a read error. The gene calls are TRBV5-1 and TRBJ1-1; possible D gene TRBD1, 6 bases. This CDR3 has 14 residues. Germline lookup yields CDR1 SGHRS and CDR2 YFSETQ. CDR3 in amino acids: CASSEGPDSTETFF. The CDR3 DNA reads as TGTGCCAGCAGTGAGGGGCCGGACAGCACTGAAACTTTCTTT.

The table lists this clonotype with many counts. In DNA form, the CDR3 reads TGTGCCAGCAGCTTAGGTGAAGCTCACACTGAAGCTTTCTTT. It yields the protein CASSLGEAHTEAFF. The gene calls are TRBV7-9 and TRBJ1-1; D call uncertain. CDR3 length: 14 amino acids. Germline V gene lookup returns CDR1 SEHNR and CDR2 FQNEAQ (reference sequence). V shed 1 base and J shed 3 bases, with 9 bases lying between them.

This clonotype was counted at least ten times. This sequence joins TRBV7-2 and TRBJ1-2; unclear D gene. Germline V lookup: CDR1 SGHTA, CDR2 FQGNSA. This CDR3 spans 11 amino acids. V was trimmed by 6 bases and J by 5 bases, leaving 7 bases between them. The CDR3 region is CASSRPYGYTF. The CDR3 nucleotides are TGTGCCAGCAGTCGACCGTATGGCTACACCTTC.

A note on this clonotype: At one end, the junction sequence differs from germline, possibly due to a read error. V gene TRBV12-3 or TRBV12-4 combines with J gene TRBJ2-2, with 11 bases aligning to TRBD2. The CDR3 has 16 residues. The CDR3 reads CASSLGLAVYTGELFF. The CDR3 DNA reads TGTGCCAGCAGCTTGGGACTAGCGGTATACACCGGAGAGCTGTTTTTT.

The rearrangement uses TRBV4-1 and TRBJ1-6; D remains unclear. V was pared by 3 bases and J by 6 bases, with 12 bases between. Germline lookup yields CDR1 MGHRA and CDR2 YSYEKL. This CDR3 comprises 15 residues. Here the CDR3 reads CASSQTDLTNSPLHF. CDR3 nucleotides: TGCGCCAGCAGCCAGACGGATCTAACTAATTCACCCCTCCACTTT.

This clonotype was found many times. V and J are TRBV24-1 and TRBJ2-2, with 7 bases matching TRBD1. CDR1 is KGHDR, CDR2 SFDVKD, per germline. CDR3 length: 15 amino acids. The J segment lost 5 bases and the V segment lost 0 bases, leaving 2 bases of the junction unmatched. The CDR3 reads CATSDLDRATGELFF. The CDR3 nucleotides are TGTGCCACCAGTGATTTGGACAGGGCTACCGGGGAGCTGTTTTTT.

The chain recombines TRBV7-2 with TRBJ1-5; TRBD1 agrees at 9 bases. CDR3 size: 16 residues. Germline CDR1 is SGHTA and CDR2 is FQGNSA. V was clipped by 6 bases and J by 1 base; unmatched bases: 7. The CDR3 here is CASSWDREGSNQPQHF. Here the CDR3 DNA reads TGTGCCAGCAGTTGGGACAGGGAGGGAAGCAATCAGCCCCAGCATTTT.

The DNA of the CDR3 is TGTGCCAGCAGGTACACAGGGATTGGCACTGAAGCTTTCTTT. Protein sequence: CASRYTGIGTEAFF. The V call is TRBV12-3 or TRBV12-4, the J call TRBJ1-1; a possible D gene is TRBD1 (6 bases). CDR3 length: 14 amino acids. V lost 6 bases to trimming and J lost 4 bases, with 15 bases between them.

This clonotype was counted only a few times. The rearrangement joins TRBV5-1 to TRBJ1-2; D gene ambiguous. CDR3 length: 13 amino acids. CDR1 and CDR2 from the germline V gene are SGHRS and YFSETQ. V was shortened by 7 bases and J by 1 base, with 11 bases between the two germline ends. The CDR3 nucleotides read TGCGCCAGCCACGAGGAGGATAACTATGGCTACACCTTC. Its translation: CASHEEDNYGYTF.

Remarks on this clonotype: A read error is possible here, since a much larger clone lies one base away. The chain couples TRBV7-9 to TRBJ2-7; D not resolved. The germline CDR1 and CDR2 sequences are SEHNR and FQNEAQ (reference sequence). The CDR3 sequence is 11 residues long. Trimming took off 10 bases at V and 4 bases at J, with 11 bases between the two ends. The CDR3 DNA sequence: TGTGCCATCAATGATGGATACGAGCAGTACTTC. It translates to CAINDGYEQYF.

This clonotype was seen at least ten times. The CDR3 region is CSVDEGEVEAFF. The CDR3 DNA follows: TGCAGCGTTGATGAAGGCGAGGTTGAAGCTTTCTTT. This sequence joins TRBV29-1 and TRBJ1-1, with D unresolved. Germline V gene lookup returns CDR1 SQVTM and CDR2 ANQGSEA. This CDR3 is 12 amino acids long. Trimming left V 3 bases short and J 7 bases short, with 12 bases between.

This clonotype was observed at least ten times. The chain joins TRBV7-2 to TRBJ2-7; TRBD2 matches 8 bases. The CDR3 contains 13 residues. CDR1 and CDR2 (germline): SGHTA, FQGNSA. Trimming at V came to 5 bases and at J to 3 bases, leaving 3 bases not matched to a gene. The CDR3: CASSPTSGYEQYF. CDR3 coding DNA: TGTGCCAGCAGCCCTACTAGCGGCTACGAGCAGTACTTC.

This clonotype was observed a handful of times. J is TRBJ2-7 and V is TRBV7-2; tentatively, D is TRBD1 (5 bases). V lost 10 bases to trimming and J lost 6 bases, with 16 bases between them. Germline V gene data show CDR1 as SGHTA and CDR2 as FQGNSA. The CDR3 has 12 residues. The CDR3 nucleotides read TGTGCCACCTCGCCCAGGGCCGGCGAGCAGTACTTC. It codes for CATSPRAGEQYF.

This chain uses TRBV7-8 with TRBJ2-5; 9 bases are a match to TRBD1. The CDR3 has 16 amino acids. Germline CDR1 reads SGHVS; CDR2 reads FQNEAQ. Unmatched junction bases numbered 12, after V lost 5 bases and J lost 5 bases. CDR3 coding DNA: TGTGCCAGCAGCGTTGAGACAGGGGGTAAGGGGGAGACCCAGTACTTC. This codes for CASSVETGGKGETQYF.

The rearrangement joins TRBV7-9 to TRBJ2-5, with D tentatively TRBD2 (5 bases). Trimming shortened V by 6 bases and J by 2 bases, and 19 bases separated the two germline ends. The CDR3 is made up of 16 amino acids. Germline V gene data show CDR1 as SEHNR and CDR2 as FQNEAQ (reference sequence). The CDR3 spells CASSYSRRTQQETQYF. The CDR3 DNA reads TGTGCCAGCAGTTACTCGAGGAGGACTCAACAAGAGACCCAGTACTTC.

The chain couples TRBV6-6 to TRBJ1-3; D not resolved. Per the germline V gene, CDR1 is MNHNY and CDR2 is SVGAGI (reference sequence). V was trimmed by 8 bases and J by 6 bases, leaving 17 bases between them. The CDR3 sequence is 14 residues long. CDR3 protein: CASFVRAAPNTIYF. The CDR3 DNA reads as TGTGCCAGCTTCGTCCGAGCAGCCCCAAACACCATATATTTT.

The chain has TRBV20-1 and TRBJ2-5, with 14 bases fitting TRBD2. Germline-derived CDR1 and CDR2 are DFQATT and SNEGSKA (reference sequence). This CDR3 is built from 14 residues. The junction had 4 bases not matched to a gene; V was cut back by 6 bases and J by 4 bases. The CDR3 DNA sequence: TGCAGTGCCCTCGGACTAGCGGGAGGAGAGACCCAGTACTTC. This gives the protein CSALGLAGGETQYF.

Of note for this clonotype: A read error may be the cause here, since a much bigger clone is one base away. The V and J genes are TRBV7-2 and TRBJ1-3; 8 bases are a match to TRBD1. CDR1 is SGHTA and CDR2 is FQGNSA in the germline V gene. The CDR3 is made up of 15 amino acids. CDR3 in amino acids: CASTRTGLSGNTVYF. The CDR3 bases are TGTGCCAGCACCAGGACAGGGCTTTCTGGAAACACCGTATATTTT.

There are many counts of this clonotype. The rearrangement links TRBV6-6 to TRBJ1-1, with D maybe TRBD1 (5 bases). Looked up from germline, CDR1 is MNHNY and CDR2 is SVGAGI (reference sequence). V lost 2 bases and J lost 3, with 7 bases in between. The CDR3 covers 13 residues. CDR3 sequence: CASSYQGDTEAFF. The CDR3 DNA sequence: TGTGCCAGCAGTTACCAGGGTGACACTGAAGCTTTCTTT.

The rearrangement uses TRBV15 and TRBJ1-5; D is perhaps TRBD1 (6 bases). CDR3 length equals 17 residues. The V gene lost 4 bases and the J gene lost 4 bases, with 20 bases spanning the gap. Germline V lookup: CDR1 LNHNV, CDR2 YYDKDF (reference sequence). Written as DNA, the CDR3 is TGTGCCACCAGCACTTTTGGGGGGGCACAGGCTAATCAGCCCCAGCATTTT. The encoded protein is CATSTFGGAQANQPQHF.